The clone carrying this TCR beta chain was counted between two and nine times. Its antigen is as yet unknown. The CDR3 spans 16 residues. V trimming: 4 bases; J trimming: 0 bases; junction bases outside the gene matches: 8. In germline, CDR1 is DFQATT, CDR2 SNEGSKA (reference sequence). Unique molecular identifiers (one per individual cDNA molecule) were attached. One entry per CDR3 protein results from TCRdb running MiXCR on the 5' RACE reads. The sample has roughly 99,000 distinct CDR3 sequences; 11% are singletons. The record originates from a study of early T cells in non-severe SARS-CoV-2 infection. Study as a whole: Bulk RNA from unsorted whole blood was sequenced; chains were unpaired.

Findings of the study overall: VDJdb matching, biased toward anti-spike CD8 responses, missed private and CD4 specificities.

The sequence derives from an adult who was a healthcare worker with PCR-confirmed SARS-CoV-2 infection or an uninfected control (not recorded which). The sequenced sample was whole blood. This chain joins TRBV20-1 and TRBJ2-5; 10 bases fit TRBD2. CDR3 sequence (DNA): TGCAGTGCTAATAGCGGGAGGAGGGGGTACCAAGAGACCCAGTACTTC. Translation gives CSANSGRRGYQETQYF.